This T cell receptor (beta chain) came from a study of T-cell reconstitution after alpha-beta-depleted transplantation in children. This clonotype was observed many times. CDR1 SGHAT and CDR2 FQDESV come from the germline V gene (reference sequence). Trimming cost V 0 bases and J 4 bases, with 5 bases left between them. CDR3 length equals 13 residues. Unique molecular identifiers were incorporated into the prepared TCRbeta library. TCRdb re-called the PCR reads through MiXCR, storing one row per CDR3 protein. Counted here are 250,000 to 300,000 distinct CDR3 sequences, around 9.6% occurring once; the ten biggest clones make up roughly a tenth.

This TCR derives from a human donor who donated a stem cell graft to a child with SCID. The gene calls are TRBV11-1 and TRBJ2-3; D is uncertain. The sequencing here drew on PBMCs from the stem cell graft donor, taken from the stem cell graft. CDR3 sequence: CASSLAFSDTQYF. The CDR3 DNA follows: TGTGCCAGCAGCTTAGCGTTTTCAGATACGCAGTATTTT. Using reference TRBV11-1 and TRBJ2-3 for the parts outside the CDR3, the full variable domain is EAEVAQSPRYKITEKSQAVAFWCDPISGHATLYWYRQILGQGPELLVQFQDESVVDDSQLPKDRFSAERLKGVDSTLKIQPAELGDSAMYLCASSLAFSDTQYFGPGTRLTVL.